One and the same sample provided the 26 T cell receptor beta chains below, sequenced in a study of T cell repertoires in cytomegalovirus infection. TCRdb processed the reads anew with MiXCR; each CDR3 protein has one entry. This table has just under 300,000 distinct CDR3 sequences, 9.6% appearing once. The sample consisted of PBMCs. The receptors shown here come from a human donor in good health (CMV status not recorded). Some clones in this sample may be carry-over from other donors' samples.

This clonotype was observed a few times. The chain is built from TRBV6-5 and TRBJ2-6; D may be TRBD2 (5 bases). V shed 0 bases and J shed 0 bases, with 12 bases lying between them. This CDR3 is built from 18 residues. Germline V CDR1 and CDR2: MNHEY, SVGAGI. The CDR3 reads CASSYSAQGGSGANVLTF. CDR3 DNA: TGTGCCAGCAGTTACTCGGCTCAAGGAGGCTCTGGGGCCAACGTCCTGACTTTC.

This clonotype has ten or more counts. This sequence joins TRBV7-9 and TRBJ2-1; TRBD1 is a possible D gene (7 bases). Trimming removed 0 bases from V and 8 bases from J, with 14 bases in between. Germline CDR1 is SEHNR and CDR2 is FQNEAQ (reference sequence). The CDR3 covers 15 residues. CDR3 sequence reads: CASSLAVQGGHEQFF. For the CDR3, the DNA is TGTGCCAGCAGCTTAGCGGTCCAGGGGGGCCATGAGCAGTTCTTC.

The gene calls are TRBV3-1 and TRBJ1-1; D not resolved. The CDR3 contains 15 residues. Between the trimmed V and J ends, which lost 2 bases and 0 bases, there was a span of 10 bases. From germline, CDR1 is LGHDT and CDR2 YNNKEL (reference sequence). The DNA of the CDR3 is TGTGCCAGCAGCCAATTAGGGTTTATGAACACTGAAGCTTTCTTT. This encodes CASSQLGFMNTEAFF.

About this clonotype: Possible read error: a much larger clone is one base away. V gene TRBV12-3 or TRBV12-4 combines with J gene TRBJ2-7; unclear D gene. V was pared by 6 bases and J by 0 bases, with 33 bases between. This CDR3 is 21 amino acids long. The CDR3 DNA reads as TGTGCCAGCAGCCCCCGGGCCCCCCTAACGCTTTCGACGTTATCCTCCTACGAGCAGTACTTC. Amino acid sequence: CASSPRAPLTLSTLSSYEQYF.

The CDR3 DNA follows: TGCAGTGTAGGAAGGGCGGGAGAGACCCAGTACTTC. Amino acids: CSVGRAGETQYF. The chain joins TRBV20-1 to TRBJ2-5; perhaps TRBD2 as D (5 bases). Trimming removed 7 bases from V and 4 bases from J, with 13 bases in between. Looked up from germline, CDR1 is DFQATT and CDR2 is SNEGSKA (reference sequence). The CDR3 runs 12 residues.

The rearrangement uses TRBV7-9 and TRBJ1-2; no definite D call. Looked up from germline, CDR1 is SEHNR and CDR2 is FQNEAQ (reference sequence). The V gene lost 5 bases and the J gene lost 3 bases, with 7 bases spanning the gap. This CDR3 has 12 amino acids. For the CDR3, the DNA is TGTGCCAGCAGCAGGGATGACTATGGCTACACCTTC. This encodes CASSRDDYGYTF.

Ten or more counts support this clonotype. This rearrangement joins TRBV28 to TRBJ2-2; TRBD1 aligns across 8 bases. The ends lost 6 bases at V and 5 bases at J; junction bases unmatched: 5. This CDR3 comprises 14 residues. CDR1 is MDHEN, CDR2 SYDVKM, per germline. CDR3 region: CASRGTGGTGELFF. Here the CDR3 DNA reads TGTGCCAGCAGGGGGACAGGTGGAACCGGGGAGCTGTTTTTT.

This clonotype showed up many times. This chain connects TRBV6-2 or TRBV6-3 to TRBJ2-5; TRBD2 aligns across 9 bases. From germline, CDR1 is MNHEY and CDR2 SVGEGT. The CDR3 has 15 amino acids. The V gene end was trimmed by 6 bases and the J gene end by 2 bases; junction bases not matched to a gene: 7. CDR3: CASRRSGGRQETQYF. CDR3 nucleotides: TGTGCCAGCAGAAGAAGCGGGGGGCGACAAGAGACCCAGTACTTC.

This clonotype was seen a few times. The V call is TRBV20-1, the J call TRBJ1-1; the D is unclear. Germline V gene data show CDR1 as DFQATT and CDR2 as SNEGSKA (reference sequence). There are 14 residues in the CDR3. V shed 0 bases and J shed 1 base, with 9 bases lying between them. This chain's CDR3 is CSARDSSRNTEAFF. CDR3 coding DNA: TGCAGTGCTAGAGATTCCTCCAGGAACACTGAAGCTTTCTTT.

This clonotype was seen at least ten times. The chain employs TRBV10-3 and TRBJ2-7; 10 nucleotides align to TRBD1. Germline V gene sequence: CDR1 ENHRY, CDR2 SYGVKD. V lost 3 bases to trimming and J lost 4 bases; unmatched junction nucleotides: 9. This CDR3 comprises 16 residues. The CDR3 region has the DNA TGTGCCATCAGTGACCCCTCCGGGACAGGGGATTACGAGCAGTACGTC. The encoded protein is CAISDPSGTGDYEQYV.

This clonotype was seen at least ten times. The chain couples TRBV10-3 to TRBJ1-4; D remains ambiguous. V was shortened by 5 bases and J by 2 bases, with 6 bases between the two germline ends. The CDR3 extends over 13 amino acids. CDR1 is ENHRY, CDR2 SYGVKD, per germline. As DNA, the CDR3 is TGTGCCATCAGTTCTGGGACTAATGAAAAACTGTTTTTT. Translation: CAISSGTNEKLFF.

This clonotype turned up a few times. The CDR3 region is CSAGRAGNQPQHF. The CDR3 nucleotides read TGCAGTGCGGGCAGGGCAGGGAATCAGCCCCAGCATTTT. V is TRBV20-1 and J is TRBJ1-5; weak D call: TRBD1 (5 bases). Trimming took off 6 bases at V and 4 bases at J, with 13 bases between the two ends. Germline values: CDR1 DFQATT, CDR2 SNEGSKA (reference sequence). The CDR3 consists of 13 residues.

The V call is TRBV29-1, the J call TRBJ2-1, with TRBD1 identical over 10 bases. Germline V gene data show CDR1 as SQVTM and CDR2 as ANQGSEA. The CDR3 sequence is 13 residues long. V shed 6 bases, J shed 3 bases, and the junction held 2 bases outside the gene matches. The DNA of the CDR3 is TGCAGCGTGGGACAGGGGCTCTACAATGAGCAGTTCTTC. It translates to CSVGQGLYNEQFF.

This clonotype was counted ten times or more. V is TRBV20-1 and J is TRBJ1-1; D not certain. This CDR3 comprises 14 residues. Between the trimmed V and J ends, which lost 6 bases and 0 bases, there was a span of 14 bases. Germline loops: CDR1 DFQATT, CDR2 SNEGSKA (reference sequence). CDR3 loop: CSAFQQMMNTEAFF. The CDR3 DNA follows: TGCAGTGCCTTTCAACAGATGATGAACACTGAAGCTTTCTTT.

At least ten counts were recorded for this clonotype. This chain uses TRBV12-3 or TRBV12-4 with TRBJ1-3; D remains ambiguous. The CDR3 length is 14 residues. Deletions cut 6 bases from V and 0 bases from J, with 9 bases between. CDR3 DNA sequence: TGTGCCAGCAGCCCCGGCAACTCTGGAAACACCATATATTTT. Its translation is CASSPGNSGNTIYF.

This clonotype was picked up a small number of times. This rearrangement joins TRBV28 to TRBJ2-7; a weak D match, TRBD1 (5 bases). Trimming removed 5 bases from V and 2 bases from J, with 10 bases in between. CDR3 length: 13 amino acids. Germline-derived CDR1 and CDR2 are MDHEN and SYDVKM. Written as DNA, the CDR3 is TGTGCCAGCAGTAGGGGCAGTACCTACGAGCAGTACGTC. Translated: CASSRGSTYEQYV.

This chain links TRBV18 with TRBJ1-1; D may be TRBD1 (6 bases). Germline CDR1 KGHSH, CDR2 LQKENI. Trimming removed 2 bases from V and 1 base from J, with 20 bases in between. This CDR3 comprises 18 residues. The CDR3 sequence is CASSPATGASRQNTEAFF. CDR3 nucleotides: TGTGCCAGCTCACCAGCTACGGGGGCGTCCCGTCAGAACACTGAAGCTTTCTTT.

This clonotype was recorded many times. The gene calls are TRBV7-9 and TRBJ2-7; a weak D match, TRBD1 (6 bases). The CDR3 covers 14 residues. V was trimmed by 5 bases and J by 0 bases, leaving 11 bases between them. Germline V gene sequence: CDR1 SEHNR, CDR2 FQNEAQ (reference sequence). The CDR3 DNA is TGTGCCAGCAGCCGGGACACCGGCTCCTACGAGCAGTACTTC. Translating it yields CASSRDTGSYEQYF.

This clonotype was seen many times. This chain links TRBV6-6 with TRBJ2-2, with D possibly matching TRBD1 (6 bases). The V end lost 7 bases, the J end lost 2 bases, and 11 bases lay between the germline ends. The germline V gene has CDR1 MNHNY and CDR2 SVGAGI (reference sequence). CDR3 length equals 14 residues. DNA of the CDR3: TGTGCCAGCATTTCCGGGACAAACACCGGGGAGCTGTTTTTT. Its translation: CASISGTNTGELFF.

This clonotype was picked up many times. CDR3 region: CASSLAPPAREQYF. CDR3 nucleotides: TGTGCCAGCAGCTTAGCGCCGCCGGCGAGAGAGCAGTACTTC. The V call is TRBV7-8, the J call TRBJ2-7, with D uncertain. Looked up from germline, CDR1 is SGHVS and CDR2 is FQNEAQ. The germline V and J ends were trimmed by 0 bases and 7 bases, with 13 bases remaining between them. The CDR3 is 14 residues long.

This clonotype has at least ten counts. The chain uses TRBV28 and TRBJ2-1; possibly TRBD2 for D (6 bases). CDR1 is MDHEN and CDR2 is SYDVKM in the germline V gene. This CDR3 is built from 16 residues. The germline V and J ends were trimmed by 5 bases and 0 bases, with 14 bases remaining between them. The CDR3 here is CASSPLEGSSYNEQFF. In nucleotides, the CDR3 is TGTGCCAGCAGTCCCTTGGAGGGGTCCTCCTACAATGAGCAGTTCTTC.

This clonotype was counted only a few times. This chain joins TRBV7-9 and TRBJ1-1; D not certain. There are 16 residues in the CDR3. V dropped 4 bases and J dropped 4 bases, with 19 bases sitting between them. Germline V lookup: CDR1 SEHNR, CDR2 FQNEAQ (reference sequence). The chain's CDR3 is CASSSKVLGPPTEAFF. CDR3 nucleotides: TGTGCCAGCAGCTCGAAAGTCCTCGGGCCCCCCACTGAAGCTTTCTTT.

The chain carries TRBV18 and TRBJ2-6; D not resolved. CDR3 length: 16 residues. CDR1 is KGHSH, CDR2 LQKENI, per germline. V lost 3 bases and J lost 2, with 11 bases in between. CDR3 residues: CASSPGRNAGANVLTF. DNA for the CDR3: TGTGCCAGCTCACCCGGACGGAATGCTGGGGCCAACGTCCTGACTTTC.

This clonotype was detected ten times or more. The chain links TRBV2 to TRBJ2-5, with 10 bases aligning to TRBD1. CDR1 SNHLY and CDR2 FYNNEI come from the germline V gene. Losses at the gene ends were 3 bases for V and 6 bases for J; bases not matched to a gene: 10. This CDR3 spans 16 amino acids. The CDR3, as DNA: TGTGCCAGCAGTGAGCCGGGGACAGGGGTTTCGAAGACCCAGTACTTC. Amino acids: CASSEPGTGVSKTQYF.

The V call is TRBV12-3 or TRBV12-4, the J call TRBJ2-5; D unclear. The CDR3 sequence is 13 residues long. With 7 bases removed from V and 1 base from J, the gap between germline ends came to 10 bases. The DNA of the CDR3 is TGTGCCAGCACCCCCACCGCCCAAGAGACCCAGTACTTC. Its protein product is CASTPTAQETQYF.

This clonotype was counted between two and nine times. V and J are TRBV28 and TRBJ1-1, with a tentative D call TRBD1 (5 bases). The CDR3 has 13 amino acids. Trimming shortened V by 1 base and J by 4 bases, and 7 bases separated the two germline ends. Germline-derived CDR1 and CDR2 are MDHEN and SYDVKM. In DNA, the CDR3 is TGTGCCAGCAGTTTATCAGGGTTCACTGAAGCTTTCTTT. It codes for CASSLSGFTEAFF.